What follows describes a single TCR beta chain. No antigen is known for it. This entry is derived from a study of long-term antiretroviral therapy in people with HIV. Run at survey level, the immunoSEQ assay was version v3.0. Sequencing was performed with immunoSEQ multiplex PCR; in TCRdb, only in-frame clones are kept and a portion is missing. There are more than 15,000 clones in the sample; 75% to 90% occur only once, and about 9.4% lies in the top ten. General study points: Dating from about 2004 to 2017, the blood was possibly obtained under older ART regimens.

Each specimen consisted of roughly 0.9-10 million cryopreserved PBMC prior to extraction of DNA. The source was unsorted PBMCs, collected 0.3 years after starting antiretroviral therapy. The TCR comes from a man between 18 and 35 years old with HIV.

The CDR3 DNA reads as TGCGCCAGCAGCAACCGGGACAGGACCTACGAGCAGTACTTC. This translates into CASSNRDRTYEQYF. This sequence joins TRBV5-1 and TRBJ2-7, with 8 bases matching TRBD1. Germline V lookup: CDR1 SGHRS, CDR2 YFSETQ. The CDR3 has 14 residues. J lost 2 bases, V lost 4 bases, and 5 bases had no gene match.